Listed below are T cell receptor beta chains from one sample, sequenced in a study of CD8+ T cells in alopecia areata. Sequenced by immunoSEQ multiplex PCR; TCRdb stores in-frame clones only, minus some. Seen here are 130,000 to 150,000 clones, roughly 46% observed once, and the top ten hold over 0.85%. Material: CD4+ T cells sorted from blood, obtained at week 0. The receptors were sampled from a human donor with alopecia areata. Each CDR3 is given with its conserved first and last residue. The D gene is left open where the match is weak. The size of a clone is reported for some rows only, either as once, few or many, or as a class for expanded clones.

clone size: -; J gene: TRBJ2-7; V gene: TRBV30; D gene: -; CDR3 protein: CAWSVGPYEQYF; CDR3 DNA: TGTGCCTGGAGTGTAGGTCCCTACGAGCAGTACTTC
clone size: few; J gene: TRBJ2-1; V gene: TRBV7-2; D gene: -; CDR3 protein: CASSFTGPGDEQFF; CDR3 DNA: TGTGCCAGCAGCTTCACCGGGCCAGGCGATGAGCAGTTCTTC
clone size: -; J gene: TRBJ2-6; V gene: TRBV19; D gene: -; CDR3 protein: CASSVVTGANVLTF; CDR3 DNA: TGTGCCAGTAGTGTCGTGACTGGGGCCAACGTCCTGACTTTC
clone size: -; J gene: TRBJ2-1; V gene: TRBV19; D gene: -; CDR3 protein: CASSISRVGINEQFF; CDR3 DNA: TGTGCCAGTAGTATAAGCAGGGTCGGGATAAATGAGCAGTTCTTC
clone size: -; J gene: TRBJ2-2; V gene: TRBV11-2; D gene: -; CDR3 protein: CASSLVGELFF; CDR3 DNA: TGTGCCAGCAGCTTGGTGGGGGAGCTGTTTTTT
clone size: -; J gene: TRBJ2-1; V gene: TRBV18; D gene: -; CDR3 protein: CASSPSIAFSSYNEQFF; CDR3 DNA: TGTGCCAGCTCACCAAGTATAGCGTTTAGCTCCTACAATGAGCAGTTCTTC
clone size: few; J gene: TRBJ1-2; V gene: TRBV5-1; D gene: -; CDR3 protein: CASSLDSRGGYTF; CDR3 DNA: TGCGCCAGCAGCCTGGACTCTCGCGGTGGCTACACCTTC
clone size: -; J gene: TRBJ2-1; V gene: TRBV7-6; D gene: TRBD2; CDR3 protein: CASSVTSGGNEQFF; CDR3 DNA: TGTGCCAGCAGCGTCACTAGCGGGGGCAATGAGCAGTTCTTC
clone size: -; J gene: TRBJ2-1; V gene: TRBV30; D gene: TRBD1; CDR3 protein: CACTGTGDHEQFF; CDR3 DNA: TGTGCCTGCACCGGGACAGGGGACCATGAGCAGTTCTTC
clone size: few; J gene: TRBJ1-5; V gene: TRBV30; D gene: -; CDR3 protein: CAWSRSLGQSNQPQHF; CDR3 DNA: TGTGCCTGGAGTCGATCCCTCGGACAGAGCAATCAGCCCCAGCATTTT
clone size: -; J gene: TRBJ2-5; V gene: TRBV29-1; D gene: -; CDR3 protein: CSVGFRETQYF; CDR3 DNA: TGCAGCGTTGGTTTTCGAGAGACCCAGTACTTC
clone size: -; J gene: TRBJ2-5; V gene: TRBV29-1; D gene: -; CDR3 protein: CSVHQETQYF; CDR3 DNA: TGCAGCGTCCACCAAGAGACCCAGTACTTC
clone size: -; J gene: TRBJ2-5; V gene: TRBV7-7; D gene: -; CDR3 protein: CASSSSRVKTQYF; CDR3 DNA: TGTGCTAGCAGCTCATCTCGGGTGAAGACCCAGTACTTC
clone size: -; J gene: TRBJ2-5; V gene: TRBV9; D gene: -; CDR3 protein: CASSVGVGGPETQYF; CDR3 DNA: TGTGCCAGCAGCGTAGGTGTGGGTGGCCCAGAGACCCAGTACTTC
clone size: -; J gene: TRBJ2-1; V gene: TRBV29-1; D gene: -; CDR3 protein: CSVTDRMSFNEQFF; CDR3 DNA: TGCAGCGTTACAGACAGGATGTCCTTCAATGAGCAGTTCTTC
clone size: -; J gene: TRBJ2-7; V gene: TRBV7-2; D gene: -; CDR3 protein: CASTPQRVGREQYF; CDR3 DNA: TGTGCCAGCACCCCCCAGAGGGTAGGGCGGGAGCAGTACTTC
clone size: -; J gene: TRBJ2-5; V gene: TRBV6-6; D gene: -; CDR3 protein: CASSYGGGQETQYF; CDR3 DNA: TGTGCCAGCAGTTACGGTGGGGGCCAAGAGACCCAGTACTTC
clone size: few; J gene: TRBJ2-7; V gene: TRBV2; D gene: TRBD2; CDR3 protein: CASRTSGASYEQYF; CDR3 DNA: TGTGCCAGCAGAACTAGCGGGGCATCCTACGAGCAGTACTTC
clone size: -; J gene: TRBJ2-5; V gene: TRBV7-2; D gene: -; CDR3 protein: CASSPRVQETQYF; CDR3 DNA: TGTGCCAGCAGCCCCAGGGTACAGGAGACCCAGTACTTC
clone size: few; J gene: TRBJ2-3; V gene: TRBV28; D gene: -; CDR3 protein: CASRGLLREDTQYF; CDR3 DNA: TGTGCCAGCCGTGGACTCCTGCGGGAAGATACGCAGTATTTT
clone size: -; J gene: TRBJ1-5; V gene: TRBV15; D gene: -; CDR3 protein: CATSRPTVRTHYSNQPQHF; CDR3 DNA: TGTGCCACCAGCAGACCGACGGTACGGACACACTATAGCAATCAGCCCCAGCATTTT
clone size: once; J gene: TRBJ2-6; V gene: TRBV7-8; D gene: -; CDR3 protein: CASSRRDSLGTNVLTF; CDR3 DNA: TGTGCCAGCAGCCGAAGGGACTCCTTGGGGACCAACGTCCTGACTTTC
clone size: once; J gene: TRBJ1-1; V gene: TRBV6-1; D gene: -; CDR3 protein: CASSELSRTEAFF; CDR3 DNA: TGTGCCAGCAGTGAGTTAAGCAGGACTGAAGCTTTCTTT
clone size: few; J gene: TRBJ2-3; V gene: TRBV29-1; D gene: -; CDR3 protein: CSVRPGVGTDTQYF; CDR3 DNA: TGCAGCGTCCGGCCGGGGGTCGGCACAGATACGCAGTATTTT
clone size: -; J gene: TRBJ2-1; V gene: TRBV7-2; D gene: -; CDR3 protein: CASSLFTYNEQFF; CDR3 DNA: TGTGCCAGCAGCTTGTTTACGTACAATGAGCAGTTCTTC
clone size: -; J gene: TRBJ2-1; V gene: TRBV19; D gene: TRBD2; CDR3 protein: CASSVAGVQFF; CDR3 DNA: TGTGCCAGTTCGGTGGCGGGGGTGCAGTTCTTC
clone size: -; J gene: TRBJ2-3; V gene: TRBV5-6; D gene: -; CDR3 protein: CASRSLARRLDTQYF; CDR3 DNA: TGTGCCAGCAGATCTCTGGCTAGACGGCTCGATACGCAGTATTTT
clone size: -; J gene: TRBJ2-2; V gene: TRBV9; D gene: TRBD1; CDR3 protein: CASSVVGQGFSGELFF; CDR3 DNA: TGTGCCAGCAGCGTAGTGGGACAGGGTTTTTCCGGGGAGCTGTTTTTT
clone size: -; J gene: TRBJ2-7; V gene: TRBV29-1; D gene: TRBD1; CDR3 protein: CSVGTGRTYEQYF; CDR3 DNA: TGCAGCGTTGGGACAGGGAGAACCTACGAGCAGTACTTC
clone size: few; J gene: TRBJ1-1; V gene: TRBV29-1; D gene: TRBD1; CDR3 protein: CSVGTGVAEAFF; CDR3 DNA: TGCAGCGTTGGGACAGGGGTTGCTGAAGCTTTCTTT
clone size: once; J gene: TRBJ2-6; V gene: TRBV4-1; D gene: TRBD1; CDR3 protein: CASSQDLRTGGRGANVLTF; CDR3 DNA: TGCGCCAGCAGCCAAGATCTTAGGACAGGGGGAAGGGGGGCCAACGTCCTGACTTTC
clone size: -; J gene: TRBJ1-1; V gene: TRBV6-5; D gene: TRBD1; CDR3 protein: CASSYSTPTGATEAFF; CDR3 DNA: TGTGCCAGCAGTTACTCAACCCCGACAGGGGCCACTGAAGCTTTCTTT
clone size: -; J gene: TRBJ2-3; V gene: TRBV7-8; D gene: -; CDR3 protein: CASSSGLRVDTQYF; CDR3 DNA: TGTGCCAGCAGCTCAGGACTCCGAGTGGATACGCAGTATTTT
clone size: -; J gene: TRBJ1-1; V gene: TRBV9; D gene: -; CDR3 protein: CASSVGQEKGTEAFF; CDR3 DNA: TGTGCCAGCAGCGTAGGACAGGAGAAGGGCACTGAAGCTTTCTTT
clone size: -; J gene: TRBJ1-5; V gene: TRBV15; D gene: -; CDR3 protein: CATSRDGSGPQHF; CDR3 DNA: TGTGCCACCAGCAGGGATGGGTCTGGGCCCCAGCATTTT
clone size: -; J gene: TRBJ2-7; V gene: TRBV5-4; D gene: TRBD2; CDR3 protein: CASSNPGLAEYEQYF; CDR3 DNA: TGTGCCAGCAGCAATCCGGGACTAGCGGAGTACGAGCAGTACTTC
clone size: -; J gene: TRBJ1-5; V gene: TRBV30; D gene: -; CDR3 protein: CAWSSGRGSNQPQHF; CDR3 DNA: TGTGCCTGGAGTAGCGGCCGGGGAAGCAATCAGCCCCAGCATTTT
clone size: -; J gene: TRBJ2-1; V gene: TRBV29-1; D gene: -; CDR3 protein: CSVTGDKGNEQFF; CDR3 DNA: TGCAGCGTTACCGGGGACAAAGGGAATGAGCAGTTCTTC
clone size: -; J gene: TRBJ2-5; V gene: TRBV29-1; D gene: -; CDR3 protein: CSPRTGGETQYF; CDR3 DNA: TGCAGCCCACGCACCGGAGGAGAGACCCAGTACTTC
clone size: -; J gene: TRBJ2-5; V gene: TRBV30; D gene: -; CDR3 protein: CAWSVEYGTSETQYF; CDR3 DNA: TGTGCCTGGAGTGTTGAATATGGGACAAGCGAGACCCAGTACTTC
clone size: -; J gene: TRBJ2-2; V gene: TRBV29-1; D gene: TRBD2; CDR3 protein: CSEDGGKAGELFF; CDR3 DNA: TGCAGCGAGGACGGGGGGAAGGCCGGGGAGCTGTTTTTT
clone size: -; J gene: TRBJ2-2; V gene: TRBV29-1; D gene: -; CDR3 protein: CSANRVGTGELFF; CDR3 DNA: TGCAGCGCAAACAGGGTCGGTACCGGGGAGCTGTTTTTT
clone size: -; J gene: TRBJ2-2; V gene: TRBV7-3; D gene: TRBD1; CDR3 protein: CASSYRGQGTGELFF; CDR3 DNA: TGTGCCAGCAGCTACAGGGGGCAGGGCACCGGGGAGCTGTTTTTT
clone size: -; J gene: TRBJ1-5; V gene: TRBV30; D gene: -; CDR3 protein: CACSPGRNQLQHF; CDR3 DNA: TGTGCCTGCAGCCCAGGCCGGAACCAGCTCCAGCATTTT
clone size: -; J gene: TRBJ2-5; V gene: TRBV6-6; D gene: TRBD1; CDR3 protein: CASSYSTGAETQYF; CDR3 DNA: TGTGCCAGCAGTTACTCGACAGGGGCAGAGACCCAGTACTTC
clone size: -; J gene: TRBJ2-1; V gene: TRBV6-6; D gene: -; CDR3 protein: CASSDFLTSYNEQFF; CDR3 DNA: TGTGCCAGCAGTGACTTCTTGACCTCCTACAATGAGCAGTTCTTC
clone size: -; J gene: TRBJ1-1; V gene: TRBV7-2; D gene: -; CDR3 protein: CASTGYLGNTEAFF; CDR3 DNA: TGTGCCAGCACCGGTTACCTAGGGAACACTGAAGCTTTCTTT
clone size: -; J gene: TRBJ2-3; V gene: TRBV30; D gene: -; CDR3 protein: CALNPRGPTDTQYF; CDR3 DNA: TGTGCCTTGAACCCGCGGGGGCCCACAGATACGCAGTATTTT
clone size: -; J gene: TRBJ2-4; V gene: TRBV29-1; D gene: -; CDR3 protein: CSVRILAKNIQYF; CDR3 DNA: TGCAGCGTCAGAATCCTAGCCAAAAACATTCAGTACTTC
clone size: few; J gene: TRBJ1-1; V gene: TRBV7-2; D gene: TRBD1; CDR3 protein: CASSLASRRGLHTEAFF; CDR3 DNA: TGTGCCAGCAGCTTAGCGTCGAGGAGGGGGCTACATACTGAAGCTTTCTTT
clone size: -; J gene: TRBJ2-2; V gene: TRBV30; D gene: -; CDR3 protein: CAWSGGVGELFF; CDR3 DNA: TGTGCCTGGAGTGGGGGGGTCGGGGAGCTGTTTTTT
clone size: -; J gene: TRBJ2-1; V gene: TRBV29-1; D gene: -; CDR3 protein: CSVDLVDEQFF; CDR3 DNA: TGCAGCGTTGACCTCGTCGATGAGCAGTTCTTC
clone size: -; J gene: TRBJ2-2; V gene: TRBV28; D gene: TRBD2; CDR3 protein: CASSPLAGASNTGELFF; CDR3 DNA: TGTGCCAGCAGTCCTCTAGCGGGAGCCTCGAACACCGGGGAGCTGTTTTTT